The present T cell receptor beta chain was sequenced within a study of cytomegalovirus exposure and HLA in healthy donors. With V trimmed by 5 bases and J by 0 bases, 7 bases remained unmatched. The germline V gene has CDR1 SEHNR and CDR2 FQNEAQ (reference sequence). The CDR3 loop spans 16 amino acids. About this clone itself: Its antigen is unidentified.

The donors gave bone marrow, and they were healthy. Primers included in the PCR were 60 Vbeta and 13 Jbeta primers. Produced via immunoSEQ multiplex PCR; TCRdb's table is partial and in-frame only. The sample lists approximately 92,000 clones; 69% were seen once. General study points: In a later analysis, at a false discovery rate of 0.05, about 15,000 TCR beta sequences were associated with HLA alleles.

The sample comprised PBMCs. This receptor was taken from a man aged 45-65 years in good health and CMV-seronegative. V is TRBV7-9 and J is TRBJ1-3; 7 bases match TRBD1. The CDR3 here is CASSRTGLRSGNTIYF. In DNA, the CDR3 is TGTGCCAGCAGCCGGACAGGTTTGCGCTCTGGAAACACCATATATTTT.